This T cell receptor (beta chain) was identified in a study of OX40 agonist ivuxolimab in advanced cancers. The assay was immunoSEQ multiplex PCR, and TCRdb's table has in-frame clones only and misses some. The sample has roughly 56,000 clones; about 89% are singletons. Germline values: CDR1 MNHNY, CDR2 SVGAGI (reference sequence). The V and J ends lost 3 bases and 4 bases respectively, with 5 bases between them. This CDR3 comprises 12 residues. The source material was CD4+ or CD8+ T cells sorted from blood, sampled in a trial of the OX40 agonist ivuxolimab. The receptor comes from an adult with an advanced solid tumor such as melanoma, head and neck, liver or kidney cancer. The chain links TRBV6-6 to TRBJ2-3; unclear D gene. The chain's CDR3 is CASSYVSDTQYF. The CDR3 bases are TGTGCCAGCAGTTATGTCTCAGATACGCAGTATTTT.